This T cell receptor (beta chain) was identified during a study of blood T cell repertoires in COVID-19. The assay was immunoSEQ multiplex PCR, and TCRdb's table has in-frame clones only and misses some. The table records a few hundred thousand clones, 70% to 90% of them present only once. The CDR3 totals 15 residues. Trimming cost V 6 bases and J 5 bases, with 16 bases left between them. The germline V gene has CDR1 MGHDK and CDR2 SYGVNS. The chain uses TRBV25-1 and TRBJ1-4; D is unresolved. The sample was PBMCs or T cells enriched from blood (not recorded which). The receptor was derived from a woman aged 60-70 years who had recovered from COVID-19. The DNA of the CDR3 is TGTGCCAGCAGCCCCGCGGGGTTTTCAAATGAAAAACTGTTTTTT. Its translation: CASSPAGFSNEKLFF.